These 22 T cell receptor beta chains share one sample of origin, sequenced in a study of Tregs in tolerant kidney transplant recipients. Clones were read by immunoSEQ multiplex PCR, and TCRdb kept only the in-frame ones, dropping some. The sample includes nearly 95,000 clones, roughly 93% seen only once; the top ten take approximately 0.5%. The sequences come from CD4+ T cells from blood, collected before the transplant. The receptors stem from a human donor who received a combined kidney and bone marrow transplant.

The J gene is TRBJ1-1, the V gene TRBV11-3, with TRBD1 matching 8 bases. This CDR3 has 14 amino acids. Germline V lookup: CDR1 SGHNT, CDR2 YENEEA. Germline trimming cut 4 bases from V and 0 bases from J; bases unmatched to any gene: 1. The CDR3 sequence is CASSWDRMNTEAFF. The CDR3 DNA is TGTGCCAGCAGCTGGGACAGGATGAACACTGAAGCTTTCTTT.

The V call is TRBV2, the J call TRBJ1-5, with 8 bases that match TRBD1. Germline assignment: CDR1 SNHLY and CDR2 FYNNEI. Trimming at V came to 6 bases and at J to 2 bases, leaving 15 bases not matched to a gene. The CDR3 runs to 18 residues. The DNA for the CDR3 is TGTGCCAGCAGATACGGACAGGGAGCTCCACGGGGCAATCAGCCCCAGCATTTT. Its translation is CASRYGQGAPRGNQPQHF.

Regarding this clone: The sample contains more than one DNA sequence encoding this CDR3. The chain recombines TRBV6-7 with TRBJ1-6, with a tentative D call TRBD1 (5 bases). TRBV6-7 counts as an open reading frame of uncertain function. Trimming left V 2 bases short and J 9 bases short, with 14 bases between. This CDR3 contains 15 residues. CDR3 nucleotides: TGTGCCAGCAGTTACGGTGGCAGGGTAGGTTCACCCCTCCACTTT. Its translation: CASSYGGRVGSPLHF.

CDR3 sequence (DNA): TGTGCCAGCAGTCTTACAGGGGGCTGGGGCGGCTACACCTTC. The encoded protein is CASSLTGGWGGYTF. V usage is TRBV28 and J usage is TRBJ1-2, with 9 bases matching TRBD1. V lost 5 bases and J lost 8; bases outside the gene matches: 9. Germline V lookup: CDR1 MDHEN, CDR2 SYDVKM. CDR3 size: 14 residues.

V is TRBV5-1 and J is TRBJ2-1, with TRBD2 matching 12 bases. The CDR3 is 14 amino acids. Germline V gives CDR1 SGHRS, CDR2 YFSETQ. J was trimmed by 12 bases and V by 7 bases; bases with no gene match: 11. CDR3 nucleotide sequence: TGCGCCAGCCAATGGACTAGCGGGGAGTCGGGGCAGTTCTTC. Its protein is CASQWTSGESGQFF.

This clone has a handful of counts. The chain links TRBV10-3 to TRBJ2-3; 8 bases map to TRBD2. Germline V gene sequence: CDR1 ENHRY, CDR2 SYGVKD. The junction had 3 bases not matched to a gene; V was cut back by 10 bases and J by 6 bases. This CDR3 region has 11 residues. Written as DNA, the CDR3 is TGTGCCACGGGGGGGCGCGATACGCAGTATTTT. Translating it yields CATGGRDTQYF.

The chain joins TRBV9 to TRBJ2-5; 8 bases fit TRBD2. CDR1 SGDLS and CDR2 YYNGEE come from the germline V gene. The CDR3 length is 16 residues. V shed 2 bases and J 4 bases; nucleotides not matched to a gene: 10. The CDR3 sequence: CASSVLGGAGGETQYF. The DNA of the CDR3 is TGTGCCAGCAGCGTTCTCGGGGGGGCCGGGGGAGAGACCCAGTACTTC.

J is TRBJ2-7 and V is TRBV7-9; 13 nucleotides line up with TRBD2. Germline CDR1 and CDR2: SEHNR and FQNEAQ (reference sequence). Trimming cost V 1 base and J 7 bases; bases outside gene matches: 4. The CDR3 is 15 amino acids. The CDR3 loop reads CASSLGLAGGREQYF. CDR3 DNA sequence: TGTGCCAGCAGCTTAGGACTAGCGGGAGGAAGGGAGCAGTACTTC.

V is TRBV6-1 and J is TRBJ1-5; D uncertain. Germline V lookup: CDR1 MNHNS, CDR2 SASEGT. The CDR3 length is 15 residues. Trimming cost V 6 bases and J 2 bases, with 14 bases left between them. The CDR3 is CASRTFDIRNQPQHF. The CDR3 DNA reads as TGTGCCAGCAGAACGTTCGACATTCGCAATCAGCCCCAGCATTTT.

The rearrangement joins TRBV7-9 to TRBJ1-1; D call uncertain. The CDR3 contains 16 residues. Germline CDR1 is SEHNR and CDR2 is FQNEAQ (reference sequence). The V gene lost 4 bases and the J gene lost 1 base, with 16 bases spanning the gap. The chain's CDR3 is CASSSPNGLPNTEAFF. The CDR3 DNA sequence: TGTGCCAGCAGCTCACCCAACGGACTGCCGAACACTGAAGCTTTCTTT.

This chain uses TRBV5-6 with TRBJ2-7, with TRBD2 as a possible D gene (6 bases). This CDR3 region has 15 residues. Trimming removed 4 bases from V and 5 bases from J, with 19 bases in between. From germline, CDR1 is SGHDT and CDR2 YYEEEE. The CDR3 bases are TGTGCCAGCAGCCGTTTGGACGGGGGTTGGCACGAGCAGTACTTC. This translates into CASSRLDGGWHEQYF.

This chain links TRBV5-6 with TRBJ1-2; D gene uncertain. The CDR3 runs 13 residues. Trimming cost V 4 bases and J 5 bases, with 12 bases left between them. Germline V gives CDR1 SGHDT, CDR2 YYEEEE. CDR3 sequence: CASSPTQEYGYTF. DNA for the CDR3: TGTGCCAGCAGCCCTACCCAGGAATATGGCTACACCTTC. The full variable domain, in which reference TRBV5-6 and TRBJ1-2 provide the parts outside the CDR3, is DAGVTQSPTHLIKTRGQQVTLRCSPKSGHDTVSWYQQALGQGPQFIFQYYEEEERQRGNFPDRFSGHQFPNYSSELNVNALLLGDSALYLCASSPTQEYGYTFGSGTRLTVV.

The chain is built from TRBV6-5 and TRBJ2-1; D possibly corresponds to TRBD2 (6 bases). The ends were cut back, 6 bases at V and 10 bases at J, with 19 bases in the middle. The CDR3 has 14 residues. The germline gives CDR1 MNHEY, CDR2 SVGAGI. CDR3 DNA: TGTGCCAGCAGAAACCGACGGACTATGGGGGAGCAGTTCTTC. Its protein product is CASRNRRTMGEQFF.

This chain joins TRBV7-9 and TRBJ2-4; 7 nucleotides agree with TRBD2. V lost 1 base and J lost 10; bases outside the gene matches: 4. The CDR3 has 13 amino acids. Germline V CDR1 and CDR2: SEHNR, FQNEAQ (reference sequence). CDR3 sequence reads: CASSLGRGGIQYF. The CDR3 nucleotides are TGTGCCAGCAGCTTAGGACGCGGGGGAATTCAGTACTTC.

This CDR3 is CASSRPFIGAEAFF. CDR3 DNA: TGTGCCAGCTCACGGCCCTTCATCGGAGCTGAAGCTTTCTTT. The chain joins TRBV18 to TRBJ1-1; D is uncertain. Looked up from germline, CDR1 is KGHSH and CDR2 is LQKENI. The CDR3 extends over 14 amino acids. Trimming pared 4 bases from V and 6 bases from J, leaving 15 bases between.

This chain joins TRBV25-1 and TRBJ2-7, with D maybe TRBD2 (6 bases). The CDR3 is 15 residues long. Per the germline V gene, CDR1 is MGHDK and CDR2 is SYGVNS. V was pared by 4 bases and J by 3 bases, with 16 bases between. Here the CDR3 DNA reads TGTGCCAGCAGTGCTACCAAATGGGACTTCTACGAGCAGTACTTC. It translates to CASSATKWDFYEQYF.

This clone showed up just once. This chain uses TRBV4-1 with TRBJ1-1; D call uncertain. This CDR3 contains 13 residues. V dropped 2 bases and J dropped 1 base, with 5 bases sitting between them. Per germline, CDR1 MGHRA and CDR2 YSYEKL. The CDR3 loop is CASSQTENTEAFF. Written as DNA, the CDR3 is TGCGCCAGCAGCCAAACAGAGAACACTGAAGCTTTCTTT.

The chain joins TRBV30 to TRBJ1-4; D is possibly TRBD1 (6 bases). The germline V and J ends were trimmed by 0 bases and 8 bases, with 13 bases remaining between them. CDR1 is GTSNPN, CDR2 SVGIG, per germline (reference sequence). The CDR3 totals 14 residues. The CDR3 DNA reads as TGTGCCTGGAGTGTACGGGGGGCCGGAGAAAAACTGTTTTTT. It specifies CAWSVRGAGEKLFF.

This clone was seen once. The V and J genes are TRBV27 and TRBJ2-7, with a tentative D call TRBD1 (5 bases). The CDR3 runs 15 residues. Germline V gene data show CDR1 as MNHEY and CDR2 as SMNVEV (reference sequence). Between the trimmed V and J ends, which lost 5 bases and 3 bases, there was a span of 17 bases. In DNA, the CDR3 is TGTGCCAGCAGTCAGAGAGCTATCGACAGCTACGAGCAGTACTTC. Protein sequence: CASSQRAIDSYEQYF.

This chain connects TRBV9 to TRBJ1-5, with TRBD1 matching 9 bases. Unmatched junction bases numbered 1, after V lost 3 bases and J lost 6 bases. Germline lookup yields CDR1 SGDLS and CDR2 YYNGEE. CDR3 size: 13 residues. CDR3 loop: CASSGQGGQPQHF. DNA for the CDR3: TGTGCCAGCAGCGGACAGGGGGGTCAGCCCCAGCATTTT.

The CDR3 nucleotides read TGTGCCAGCAGCTTAGCCCCCACAGGGGGCAAACGCAATCAGCCCCAGCATTTT. Translating it yields CASSLAPTGGKRNQPQHF. The chain uses TRBV7-8 and TRBJ1-5; 9 positions match TRBD1. J gave up 2 bases and V 0 bases, and 8 bases lay outside the gene matches. The CDR3 runs to 18 residues. CDR1 SGHVS and CDR2 FQNEAQ come from the germline V gene.

The CDR3 coding sequence is TGTGCCAGCAGCTTCGGGCTGGGGGCAGACTATGGCTACACCTTC. Its protein product is CASSFGLGADYGYTF. This chain joins TRBV7-9 and TRBJ1-2; perhaps TRBD1 as D (6 bases). The CDR3 runs to 15 residues. Deletions cut 3 bases from V and 3 bases from J, with 14 bases between. Germline CDR1 SEHNR, CDR2 FQNEAQ (reference sequence).